Ten or more counts support the clone carrying this T cell receptor (beta chain). The authors' processing: Amplification of reference gene primers was used by the study to estimate nucleated cell counts. Generated by immunoSEQ multiplex PCR, the TCRdb table keeps only in-frame clones and is missing some. That table is the source of V, J and clone size, and D and trimming were worked out from the DNA. The table records 95,000 to 150,000 clones, around two thirds of them present only once. These data belong to a study of blood T cell repertoires in COVID-19. Across the whole study: Italy, Spain and the United States were the sources of the convalescent and acute COVID-19 samples. From T cells, B-cell-depleted T cells, or PBMCs came the material, which was cDNA or gDNA.

The V gene end was trimmed by 6 bases and the J gene end by 4 bases; junction bases not matched to a gene: 9. Germline CDR1 and CDR2: MDHEN and SYDVKM. The CDR3 totals 15 residues. The clonotype originates from a woman aged 70-85 years with acute or convalescent COVID-19. The sample comprised peripheral blood. This chain connects TRBV28 to TRBJ1-3; 7 nucleotides line up with TRBD1. The CDR3 nucleotides read TGTGCCAGCAGCCCAATCCGGACAGGAGGAAACACCATATATTTT. It translates to CASSPIRTGGNTIYF.